Presented here are 14 T cell receptor beta chains from one specimen sequenced in a study of OX40 agonist ivuxolimab in advanced cancers. Assay: immunoSEQ multiplex PCR; the TCRdb copy retains only in-frame clones and omits some. The data hold tens of thousands of clones, with approximately 91% observed a single time. Sequenced material: CD4+ or CD8+ T cells sorted from blood, taken in a trial of the OX40 agonist ivuxolimab. The receptors shown here come from an adult with an advanced solid tumor such as melanoma, head and neck, liver or kidney cancer.

There are many counts of this clone. This chain connects TRBV27 to TRBJ2-1, with TRBD2 identical over 7 bases. CDR3 length: 15 residues. In germline, CDR1 is MNHEY, CDR2 SMNVEV (reference sequence). The V segment lost 2 bases and the J segment 3 bases; nucleotides outside the gene matches: 4. The CDR3 DNA reads TGTGCCAGCAGTTTACAGAGCGGGGACTACAATGAGCAGTTCTTC. Its protein is CASSLQSGDYNEQFF.

The V gene is TRBV6-5, the J gene TRBJ1-1; maybe TRBD1 (5 bases). This CDR3 contains 13 residues. V was cut by 6 bases and J by 6 bases, with 14 bases left in between. Germline V CDR1 and CDR2: MNHEY, SVGAGI. CDR3 loop: CASSPGSGAEAFF. The CDR3 bases are TGTGCCAGCAGCCCAGGGTCGGGGGCTGAAGCTTTCTTT.

The rearrangement joins TRBV28 to TRBJ2-5, with TRBD2 identical over 12 bases. The CDR3 contains 15 residues. With V trimmed by 4 bases and J by 3 bases, 3 bases remained unmatched. In germline, CDR1 is MDHEN, CDR2 SYDVKM. Written as DNA, the CDR3 is TGTGCCAGCAGTTCTCGGACTAGCGGGGAAGAGACCCAGTACTTC. It encodes CASSSRTSGEETQYF.

The genes are TRBV10-1 and TRBJ2-1; 7 nucleotides line up with TRBD2. Trimming took 3 bases from V and 0 from J; bases not matched to a gene: 2. The germline V gene encodes CDR1 WNHNN and CDR2 SYGVQD (reference sequence). This CDR3 contains 15 residues. CDR3 DNA: TGCGCCAGCAGTGACGGGACTACCTCCTACAATGAGCAGTTCTTC. Residues: CASSDGTTSYNEQFF.

This chain links TRBV7-9 with TRBJ2-1, with no clear D. V was shortened by 1 base and J by 8 bases, with 9 bases between the two germline ends. The CDR3 extends over 13 amino acids. The germline CDR1 and CDR2 sequences are SEHNR and FQNEAQ (reference sequence). The CDR3 loop reads CASSLGNIHEQFF. CDR3 coding DNA: TGTGCCAGCAGCTTAGGAAACATCCATGAGCAGTTCTTC.

V gene TRBV6-5 combines with J gene TRBJ1-5, with TRBD1 matching over 7 bases. Trimming cost V 6 bases and J 6 bases; bases outside gene matches: 8. From germline, CDR1 is MNHEY and CDR2 SVGAGI. CDR3 length: 14 residues. In nucleotides, the CDR3 is TGTGCCAGCAGCCCTATACAGGGGTCTCAGCCCCAGCATTTT. It translates to CASSPIQGSQPQHF.

This chain uses TRBV6-1 with TRBJ1-5, with D tentatively TRBD1 (5 bases). Looked up from germline, CDR1 is MNHNS and CDR2 is SASEGT. The CDR3 consists of 15 residues. The V and J ends lost 1 base and 7 bases respectively, with 14 bases between them. The CDR3 sequence is CASSEGGLGSQPQHF. DNA for the CDR3: TGTGCCAGCAGTGAAGGGGGGTTGGGATCGCAGCCCCAGCATTTT.

For the CDR3, the DNA is TGTGCCAGTAGTACCTATTACAATGAGCAGTTCTTC. It yields the protein CASSTYYNEQFF. This chain connects TRBV19 to TRBJ2-1; no clear D gene. The CDR3 is 12 amino acids. Germline assignment: CDR1 LNHDA and CDR2 SQIVND (reference sequence). V shed 4 bases and J shed 4 bases, with 5 bases lying between them.

This clone has only a few counts. The gene calls are TRBV5-4 and TRBJ1-2; D gene ambiguous. The V and J ends lost 2 bases and 6 bases respectively, with 8 bases between them. Germline CDR1 reads SGHNT; CDR2 reads YYREEE (reference sequence). This CDR3 spans 12 amino acids. For the CDR3, the DNA is TGTGCCAGCAGCTTTCTTCAGGATGGCTACACCTTC. The encoded protein is CASSFLQDGYTF.

This chain uses TRBV13 with TRBJ1-4, with 8 bases aligning to TRBD1. The germline gives CDR1 PRHDT, CDR2 FYEKMQ (reference sequence). The V and J ends lost 5 bases and 3 bases, in that order; junction bases with no gene match: 5. The length of the CDR3 is 15 residues. The CDR3 DNA reads as TGTGCCAGCAGCGCCCAGGGGGCAGCTAATGAAAAACTGTTTTTT. It yields the protein CASSAQGAANEKLFF.

This clone has a handful of counts. This chain links TRBV28 with TRBJ2-2; weak D call: TRBD1 (6 bases). Trimming shortened V by 9 bases and J by 1 base, and 9 bases separated the two germline ends. The V gene's germline CDR1 is MDHEN and CDR2 SYDVKM. This CDR3 is 13 amino acids long. The CDR3 sequence: CASQQGNTGELFF. As DNA, the CDR3 is TGTGCCAGTCAACAGGGGAACACCGGGGAGCTGTTTTTT.

The CDR3 spells CAWSVRQLNTEAFF. In DNA form, the CDR3 reads TGTGCCTGGAGTGTACGACAGCTGAACACTGAAGCTTTCTTT. J is TRBJ1-1 and V is TRBV30; TRBD1 might be the D (5 bases). This CDR3 comprises 14 residues. Germline-derived CDR1 and CDR2 are GTSNPN and SVGIG (reference sequence). V was pared by 0 bases and J by 0 bases, with 8 bases between.

The rearrangement links TRBV9 to TRBJ1-5; 8 nucleotides line up with TRBD1. CDR1 and CDR2 (germline): SGDLS, YYNGEE. The CDR3 totals 15 residues. V trimming: 3 bases; J trimming: 4 bases; junction bases outside the gene matches: 6. DNA of the CDR3: TGTGCCAGCAGCGCTGGACAGGGAGGGAATCAGCCCCAGCATTTT. This sequence encodes CASSAGQGGNQPQHF.

This chain links TRBV7-9 with TRBJ1-4; D call uncertain. Trimming removed 5 bases from V and 5 bases from J, with 12 bases in between. Germline assignment: CDR1 SEHNR and CDR2 FQNEAQ (reference sequence). This CDR3 is built from 14 residues. CDR3 loop: CASSAGRWNEKLFF. The CDR3 DNA is TGTGCCAGCAGCGCCGGACGATGGAATGAAAAACTGTTTTTT.